One and the same sample provided the 25 T cell receptor beta chains below, sequenced in a study of blood T cell repertoires in COVID-19. Sequencing used immunoSEQ multiplex PCR; TCRdb keeps in-frame clones, though not all of them. Of tens of thousands of clones in the sample, 82% were seen once. Sequencing used peripheral blood. The origin of the receptors is a woman in her sixties or seventies with acute or convalescent COVID-19.

In this sample, this clone turned up a few times. The chain combines TRBV7-9 with TRBJ1-2; 7 bases are a match to TRBD1. Germline V lookup: CDR1 SEHNR, CDR2 FQNEAQ (reference sequence). This CDR3 is 13 amino acids long. The ends lost 3 bases at V and 8 bases at J; junction bases unmatched: 6. The CDR3, as DNA: TGTGCCAGCAGCTTCAGGGGGGCGCAAGGCTACACCTTC. Translating it yields CASSFRGAQGYTF.

The chain recombines TRBV2 with TRBJ2-4, with a tentative D call TRBD1 (6 bases). The V end lost 1 base, the J end lost 5 bases, and 12 bases lay between the germline ends. Per the germline V gene, CDR1 is SNHLY and CDR2 is FYNNEI. This CDR3 region has 15 residues. The CDR3 sequence: CASSEEGTRQNIQYF. For the CDR3, the DNA is TGTGCCAGCAGTGAAGAAGGGACACGGCAAAACATTCAGTACTTC.

The chain has TRBV2 and TRBJ1-5, with D perhaps TRBD1 (5 bases). The V and J ends lost 6 bases and 5 bases respectively, with 14 bases between them. Germline V CDR1 and CDR2: SNHLY, FYNNEI. The CDR3 length is 14 residues. The CDR3 loop is CASRNGGVYQPQHF. Written as DNA, the CDR3 is TGTGCCAGCAGAAACGGGGGGGTTTATCAGCCCCAGCATTTT.

This clone was recorded a few times. CDR3 bases: TGTGCCAGCAGCCCCTCACGATTACGACAGGGCAATAATTCACCCCTCCACTTT. Its protein is CASSPSRLRQGNNSPLHF. The rearrangement links TRBV7-2 to TRBJ1-6; 7 bases match TRBD1. The CDR3 extends over 18 amino acids. Unmatched junction bases numbered 15, after V lost 5 bases and J lost 5 bases. Per the germline V gene, CDR1 is SGHTA and CDR2 is FQGNSA.

This clone was recorded a few times. This sequence joins TRBV2 and TRBJ1-5; D is possibly TRBD1 (6 bases). CDR1 is SNHLY, CDR2 FYNNEI, per germline. CDR3 length: 14 residues. Trimming removed 7 bases at V and 1 base at J, with 11 bases between. As DNA, the CDR3 is TGTGCCAGCAATGGACAGAGGAGCAATCAGCCCCAGCATTTT. Protein sequence: CASNGQRSNQPQHF.

The chain links TRBV24-1 to TRBJ2-7; 7 bases are shared with TRBD2. V shed 4 bases and J 9 bases; nucleotides not matched to a gene: 8. The CDR3 is 13 residues long. Germline CDR1 reads KGHDR; CDR2 reads SFDVKD. The chain's CDR3 is CATSDPGGSPQYF. The CDR3 nucleotides read TGTGCCACCAGTGACCCCGGCGGGAGTCCGCAGTACTTC.

This rearrangement joins TRBV7-9 to TRBJ2-1, with D perhaps TRBD2 (7 bases). The CDR3 sequence is 15 residues long. Germline V gene data show CDR1 as SEHNR and CDR2 as FQNEAQ (reference sequence). V lost 5 bases, J lost 2 bases, and 13 bases lay in between. The CDR3 DNA reads as TGTGCCAGCAGCCCCAAGGGGGGGGCCTACAATGAGCAGTTCTTC. This codes for CASSPKGGAYNEQFF.

V usage is TRBV6-5 and J usage is TRBJ2-7; 7 bases map to TRBD1. CDR3 length equals 14 residues. V was clipped by 8 bases and J by 3 bases; unmatched bases: 10. Germline values: CDR1 MNHEY, CDR2 SVGAGI. The CDR3 protein is CASGRQGVFYEQYF. The DNA for the CDR3 is TGTGCCAGCGGTCGCCAGGGGGTTTTCTACGAGCAGTACTTC.

This clone showed up just a few times. V and J are TRBV4-2 and TRBJ1-4, with a weak D call TRBD1 (6 bases). V was cut by 5 bases and J by 8 bases, with 21 bases left in between. The germline V gene encodes CDR1 LGHNA and CDR2 YNFKEQ. The CDR3 contains 16 residues. The CDR3 is CASSSEPAGDGEKLFF. The CDR3 bases are TGTGCCAGCAGCTCCGAGCCAGCAGGGGATGGGGAAAAACTGTTTTTT.

This chain uses TRBV30 with TRBJ1-5; tentative D call: TRBD1 (6 bases). Trimming took off 7 bases at V and 4 bases at J, with 20 bases between the two ends. This CDR3 is built from 15 residues. The germline gives CDR1 GTSNPN, CDR2 SVGIG (reference sequence). CDR3 sequence reads: CAFRGSGGVNQPQHF. The CDR3 DNA reads TGTGCCTTCCGGGGCAGCGGGGGCGTTAATCAGCCCCAGCATTTT.

The table lists this clone with a few counts. The rearrangement uses TRBV30 and TRBJ2-7; perhaps TRBD1 as D (6 bases). Trimming left V 1 base short and J 4 bases short, with 8 bases between. The CDR3 is 12 residues long. In germline, CDR1 is GTSNPN, CDR2 SVGIG (reference sequence). The CDR3 here is CAWSATGYEQYF. The DNA of the CDR3 is TGTGCCTGGAGTGCCACAGGGTACGAGCAGTACTTC.

The genes are TRBV3-1 (or the pseudogene TRBV3-2) and TRBJ2-7; TRBD1 aligns across 9 bases. V lost 5 bases to trimming and J lost 5 bases; unmatched junction nucleotides: 7. Germline CDR1 LGHDT, CDR2 YNNKEL (reference sequence). This CDR3 has 14 residues. CDR3: CASSDRGTLDEQYF. The DNA of the CDR3 is TGTGCCAGCAGCGACAGGGGGACGCTGGACGAGCAGTACTTC.

The rearrangement uses TRBV7-8 and TRBJ2-2; TRBD2 aligns across 8 bases. The CDR3 consists of 14 residues. Unmatched junction bases numbered 5, after V lost 5 bases and J lost 6 bases. Germline V gives CDR1 SGHVS, CDR2 FQNEAQ. CDR3 loop: CASSRSGGAGELFF. The DNA for the CDR3 is TGTGCCAGCAGCCGTTCGGGGGGGGCCGGGGAGCTGTTTTTT.

The J gene is TRBJ2-5, the V gene TRBV6-2 or TRBV6-3; D gene unclear. The germline CDR1 and CDR2 sequences are MNHEY and SVGEGT. Trimming left V 5 bases short and J 3 bases short, with 10 bases between. The CDR3 consists of 13 residues. The CDR3 region has the DNA TGTGCCAGCAGTAACCGGAGAAAAGAGACCCAGTACTTC. Amino acids: CASSNRRKETQYF.

This chain connects TRBV9 to TRBJ2-2, with no clear D. This CDR3 has 16 amino acids. CDR1 and CDR2 from the germline V gene are SGDLS and YYNGEE. Trimming took off 0 bases at V and 4 bases at J, with 13 bases between the two ends. The CDR3 loop reads CASSVGLLDRTGELFF. DNA for the CDR3: TGTGCCAGCAGCGTAGGACTCTTAGATCGCACCGGGGAGCTGTTTTTT.

The chain is built from TRBV19 and TRBJ1-1; D is undetermined. Germline V gene lookup returns CDR1 LNHDA and CDR2 SQIVND (reference sequence). V lost 3 bases to trimming and J lost 5 bases, with 10 bases between them. This CDR3 is built from 13 residues. CDR3 region: CASSMYGGTEAFF. DNA for the CDR3: TGTGCCAGTAGTATGTACGGAGGGACTGAAGCTTTCTTT.

The chain uses TRBV4-2 and TRBJ2-1; TRBD2 agrees at 7 bases. The CDR3 loop spans 15 amino acids. Germline loops: CDR1 LGHNA, CDR2 YNFKEQ. V gave up 1 base and J gave up 0 bases; unmatched junction bases: 0. The chain's CDR3 is CASSQGTSSYNEQFF. DNA of the CDR3: TGTGCCAGCAGCCAAGGGACTAGCTCCTACAATGAGCAGTTCTTC.

This clone turned up a few times. The V call is TRBV21-1, the J call TRBJ2-7; the D call TRBD1 from the table was never checked on the DNA. TRBV21-1 has pseudogene status. The CDR3 runs 12 residues. The CDR3 loop reads CASGQGSHEQYF. For the CDR3, the DNA is TGTGCCAGCGGACAGGGGTCCCACGAGCAGTACTTC.

The chain is built from TRBV12-5 and TRBJ2-6; 8 bases are a match to TRBD2. From germline, CDR1 is LGHNT and CDR2 FRNRAP. CDR3 length equals 16 residues. Losses at the gene ends were 1 base for V and 3 bases for J; bases not matched to a gene: 2. The CDR3 loop reads CASGLAGGLGANVLTF. In nucleotides, the CDR3 is TGTGCTAGTGGTTTGGCGGGAGGGCTTGGGGCCAACGTCCTGACTTTC. Complete variable domain (other parts from reference TRBV12-5 and TRBJ2-6): DARVTQTPRHKVTEMGQEVTMRCQPILGHNTVFWYRQTMMQGLELLAYFRNRAPLDDSGMPKDRFSAEMPDATLATLKIQPSEPRDSAVYFCASGLAGGLGANVLTFGAGSRLTVL.

This chain connects TRBV6-5 to TRBJ1-2; tentative D call: TRBD1 (5 bases). The CDR3 has 15 residues. Looked up from germline, CDR1 is MNHEY and CDR2 is SVGAGI. Between the trimmed V and J ends, which lost 5 bases and 2 bases, there was a span of 15 bases. DNA for the CDR3: TGTGCCAGCAGTCACTTAGGGGATGCAAACTATGGCTACACCTTC. As protein: CASSHLGDANYGYTF.

This chain connects TRBV29-1 to TRBJ1-2; 8 positions agree with TRBD1. Germline V gene sequence: CDR1 SQVTM, CDR2 ANQGSEA. The J segment lost 2 bases and the V segment lost 6 bases, leaving 8 bases of the junction unmatched. The CDR3 spans 14 residues. CDR3 nucleotide sequence: TGCAGCGTAGGCTCCGGGACAGGCAACTATGGCTACACCTTC. Translated, it gives CSVGSGTGNYGYTF.

J is TRBJ1-2 and V is TRBV6-5, with D perhaps matching TRBD1 (5 bases). This CDR3 has 13 residues. Trimming shortened V by 6 bases and J by 6 bases, and 14 bases separated the two germline ends. Germline-derived CDR1 and CDR2 are MNHEY and SVGAGI. The CDR3 spells CASSLPQGNGYTF. The CDR3 DNA reads TGTGCCAGCAGCCTCCCCCAGGGAAATGGCTACACCTTC.

The J gene is TRBJ2-1, the V gene TRBV4-2; 12 bases fit TRBD2. CDR3 length equals 18 residues. Trimming cost V 0 bases and J 5 bases; bases outside gene matches: 8. CDR1 is LGHNA and CDR2 is YNFKEQ in the germline V gene. The CDR3 sequence is CASSQDRPGLAGDNEQFF. The DNA of the CDR3 is TGTGCCAGCAGCCAAGATAGGCCGGGACTAGCGGGCGACAATGAGCAGTTCTTC.

Many counts were recorded for this clone. The chain links TRBV27 to TRBJ2-1; 9 nucleotides line up with TRBD2. V gave up 3 bases and J gave up 5 bases; unmatched junction bases: 5. Germline CDR1 MNHEY, CDR2 SMNVEV (reference sequence). The CDR3 is 15 residues long. CDR3 coding DNA: TGTGCCAGCAGTTTCGGCGGGAGGGGAAACAATGAGCAGTTCTTC. It translates to CASSFGGRGNNEQFF.

The CDR3 is CATSDSSDRSNYGYTF. The CDR3 region has the DNA TGTGCCACCAGTGATTCATCGGACAGGAGTAACTATGGCTACACCTTC. The chain is built from TRBV24-1 and TRBJ1-2, with 7 bases matching TRBD1. J was trimmed by 1 base and V by 2 bases; bases with no gene match: 6. Germline V gives CDR1 KGHDR, CDR2 SFDVKD. The CDR3 contains 16 residues.